The 14 T cell receptor beta chains below come from one sample, sequenced in a study of shared clonotypes between healthy human individuals. The method was immunoSEQ multiplex PCR; TCRdb's version includes in-frame clones alone and lacks a portion of them. The sample has fewer than 3 million clones; just under 95% are singletons. The sequenced material came from naive CD4+ T cells from PBMCs. The subset: CD45RA+ positively selected. These receptors all come from a man between 18 and 29 years old in good health. Some clones in this sample may be carry-over from other donors' samples.

The chain carries TRBV7-8 and TRBJ2-1, with 7 bases lining up with TRBD2. With V trimmed by 2 bases and J by 0 bases, 4 bases remained unmatched. This CDR3 is 16 amino acids long. Germline CDR1 is SGHVS and CDR2 is FQNEAQ. CDR3 amino acids: CASSLKRTSSYNEQFF. In nucleotides, the CDR3 is TGTGCCAGCAGCTTAAAAAGGACTAGCTCCTACAATGAGCAGTTCTTC.

This sequence joins TRBV7-2 and TRBJ1-2; no reliable D call. This CDR3 region has 14 residues. CDR1 and CDR2 (germline): SGHTA, FQGNSA. Trimming removed 1 base at V and 1 base at J, with 7 bases between. CDR3 residues: CASSLGPNNYGYTF. As DNA, the CDR3 is TGTGCCAGCAGCTTAGGCCCGAATAACTATGGCTACACCTTC.

This sequence joins TRBV6-4 and TRBJ2-3, with TRBD1 matching 10 bases. This CDR3 region has 14 residues. The trim removed 4 bases at V and 5 bases at J, leaving 3 bases unmatched. Germline-derived CDR1 and CDR2 are MRHNA and SNTAGT. CDR3 in amino acids: CASSGRDRGDTQYF. In DNA form, the CDR3 reads TGTGCCAGCAGTGGCCGGGACAGGGGAGATACGCAGTATTTT.

A remark on this clone: This specimen includes other DNA sequences encoding the same CDR3. The V gene is TRBV18, the J gene TRBJ2-7, with 7 bases lining up with TRBD2. V gave up 3 bases and J gave up 3 bases; unmatched junction bases: 5. This CDR3 comprises 14 residues. Germline V gene lookup returns CDR1 KGHSH and CDR2 LQKENI. The CDR3 DNA sequence: TGTGCCAGCTCACCGAGGGAGGGTGGCTACGAGCAGTACTTC. Protein product: CASSPREGGYEQYF.

Here the CDR3 DNA reads TGCGCCAGCAGCCAAGCTCCGGGACGGTCTAATGAAAAACTGTTTTTT. It is translated as CASSQAPGRSNEKLFF. V usage is TRBV4-1 and J usage is TRBJ1-4; tentatively, D is TRBD1 (5 bases). The germline V gene encodes CDR1 MGHRA and CDR2 YSYEKL. The ends were cut back, 1 base at V and 3 bases at J, with 12 bases in the middle. This CDR3 contains 16 residues.

The chain joins TRBV7-8 to TRBJ2-7, with D maybe TRBD1 (5 bases). This CDR3 region has 14 residues. Looked up from germline, CDR1 is SGHVS and CDR2 is FQNEAQ. V was trimmed by 3 bases and J by 2 bases, leaving 11 bases between them. As DNA, the CDR3 is TGTGCCAGCAGCTTTGGGGCAGGAGCCTACGAGCAGTACTTC. Protein: CASSFGAGAYEQYF.

V gene TRBV15 combines with J gene TRBJ1-4, with 7 nucleotides matching TRBD1. The V segment lost 2 bases and the J segment 2 bases; nucleotides outside the gene matches: 2. CDR3 length equals 15 residues. Germline V CDR1 and CDR2: LNHNV, YYDKDF (reference sequence). CDR3 amino acids: CATSRMTGTNEKLFF. CDR3 DNA: TGTGCCACCAGCAGAATGACAGGGACTAATGAAAAACTGTTTTTT.

The CDR3 loop reads CASSLEVRAGNTIYF. CDR3 sequence (DNA): TGTGCCAGCAGCTTGGAAGTCAGGGCGGGAAACACCATATATTTT. V and J are TRBV5-5 and TRBJ1-3; D possibly corresponds to TRBD1 (5 bases). This CDR3 has 15 amino acids. V was shortened by 0 bases and J by 4 bases, with 11 bases between the two germline ends. CDR1 is SGHKS, CDR2 YYEKEE, per germline (reference sequence).

This chain connects TRBV18 to TRBJ1-6; 9 bases are shared with TRBD1. Trimming removed 1 base from V and 6 bases from J; junction bases left unmatched: 7. In germline, CDR1 is KGHSH, CDR2 LQKENI. This CDR3 is 17 amino acids long. This CDR3 reads CASSPLSDRGSNSPLHF. The CDR3 DNA sequence: TGTGCCAGCTCACCACTTTCCGACAGGGGGTCTAATTCACCCCTCCACTTT.

This chain connects TRBV10-3 to TRBJ2-7; D perhaps matches TRBD1 (5 bases). CDR1 is ENHRY and CDR2 is SYGVKD in the germline V gene. The CDR3 covers 13 residues. Trimming left V 4 bases short and J 7 bases short, with 14 bases between. The CDR3 sequence is CAISGGAQEEQYF. Written as DNA, the CDR3 is TGTGCCATCAGTGGTGGGGCCCAGGAAGAGCAGTACTTC.

J is TRBJ1-3 and V is TRBV19; no reliable D call. Trimming removed 1 base from V and 0 bases from J, with 4 bases in between. There are 14 residues in the CDR3. The germline gives CDR1 LNHDA, CDR2 SQIVND (reference sequence). The CDR3 spells CASSIGASGNTIYF. CDR3 coding DNA: TGTGCCAGTAGTATAGGGGCCTCTGGAAACACCATATATTTT.

This sequence joins TRBV27 and TRBJ2-3; tentatively, D is TRBD2 (6 bases). V lost 5 bases and J 4 bases, leaving 13 bases between the germline ends. Germline CDR1 and CDR2: MNHEY and SMNVEV (reference sequence). The CDR3 is 14 amino acids. The CDR3 here is CASSRGRDADTQYF. In DNA form, the CDR3 reads TGTGCCAGCAGTCGGGGGAGAGACGCAGATACGCAGTATTTT.

CDR3 residues: CASSDGVGNTIYF. The CDR3 DNA follows: TGTGCCAGCAGTGATGGCGTCGGAAACACCATATATTTT. The rearrangement uses TRBV2 and TRBJ1-3; D unresolved. Germline values: CDR1 SNHLY, CDR2 FYNNEI. CDR3 length: 13 residues. V was shortened by 3 bases and J by 4 bases, with 7 bases between the two germline ends.

The chain recombines TRBV10-3 with TRBJ2-7; D tentatively reads TRBD1 or TRBD2 (5 bases each). The CDR3 spans 13 residues. CDR1 is ENHRY, CDR2 SYGVKD, per germline. Trimming cost V 10 bases and J 2 bases, with 15 bases left between them. The CDR3, as DNA: TGTGCCACAGAGGGGAAAATCGCCTACGAGCAGTACTTC. Translating gives CATEGKIAYEQYF.